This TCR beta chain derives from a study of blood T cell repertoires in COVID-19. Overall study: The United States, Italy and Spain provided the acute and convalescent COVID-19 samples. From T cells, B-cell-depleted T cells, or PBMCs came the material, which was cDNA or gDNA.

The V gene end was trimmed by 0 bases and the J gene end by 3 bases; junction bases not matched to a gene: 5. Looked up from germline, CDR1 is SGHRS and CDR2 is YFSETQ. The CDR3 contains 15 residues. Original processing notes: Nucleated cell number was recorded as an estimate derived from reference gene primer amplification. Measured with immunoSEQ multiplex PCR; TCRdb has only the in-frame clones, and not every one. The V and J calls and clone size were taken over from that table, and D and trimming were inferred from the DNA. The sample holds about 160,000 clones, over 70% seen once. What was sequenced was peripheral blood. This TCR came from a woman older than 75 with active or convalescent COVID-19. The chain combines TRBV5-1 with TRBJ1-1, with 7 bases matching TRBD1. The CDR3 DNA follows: TGCGCCAGCAGCTTGGCAGGGGGAGTCTACACTGAAGCTTTCTTT. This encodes CASSLAGGVYTEAFF.